The sequence of this T cell receptor beta chain was determined in a study of response to subunit inactivated influenza vaccine. The CDR3 has 15 amino acids. Germline CDR1 and CDR2: DFQATT and SNEGSKA (reference sequence). The germline V and J ends were trimmed by 4 bases and 2 bases, with 16 bases remaining between them. This clonotype has just a few counts. Its antigen is as yet unknown. Study outcomes and limitations: The authors put forward the suggestion that each seasonal influenza vaccination may bring in only a limited number of new T cells.

In TCRdb, the RT-PCR reads were re-called with MiXCR into one record per CDR3 protein. The sample carries approximately 250,000 distinct CDR3 sequences, 12% recorded once. The source is a man aged 45-60 years who received an inactivated influenza vaccine. This sample comprised non-naive T cells sorted from PBMCs, obtained 14 days before vaccination. V and J are TRBV20-1 and TRBJ2-3, with D perhaps TRBD2 (6 bases). CDR3 residues: CSAIAGTYITDTQYF. DNA for the CDR3: TGCAGTGCTATTGCCGGGACTTATATCACAGATACGCAGTATTTT.